This T cell receptor beta chain was profiled in a study of T cell changes during pregnancy in multiple sclerosis. This table comes from immunoSEQ multiplex PCR, and its TCRdb copy is limited to in-frame clones, with some not included. Of approximately 97,000 clones in the sample, roughly nine tenths are singletons; the top ten hold about 1.7%. V was clipped by 1 base and J by 5 bases; unmatched bases: 9. This CDR3 comprises 16 residues. Germline V gene data show CDR1 as SEHNR and CDR2 as FQNEAQ (reference sequence). V is TRBV7-9 and J is TRBJ2-3; 7 positions agree with TRBD1. The clonotype comes from a female donor in good health, enrolled as a control in a pregnancy study. The sample here was peripheral blood, taken after pregnancy. Here the CDR3 DNA reads TGTGCCAGCAGCTTAGAAAGGGGGCTAGGGGGAGATACGCAGTATTTT. Protein: CASSLERGLGGDTQYF.